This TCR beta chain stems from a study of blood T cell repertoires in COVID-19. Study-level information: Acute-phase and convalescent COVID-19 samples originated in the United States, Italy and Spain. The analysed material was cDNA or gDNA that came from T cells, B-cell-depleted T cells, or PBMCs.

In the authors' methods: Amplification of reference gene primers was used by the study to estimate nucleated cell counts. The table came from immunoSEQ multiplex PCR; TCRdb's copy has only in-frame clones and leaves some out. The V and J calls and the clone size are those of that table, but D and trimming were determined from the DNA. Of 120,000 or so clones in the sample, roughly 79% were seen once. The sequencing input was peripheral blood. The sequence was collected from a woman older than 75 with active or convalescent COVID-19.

CDR3 sequence (DNA): TGTGCCAGCAGTACCGTGGGACAGGGGGCCTACAATGAGCAGTTCTTC. It translates to CASSTVGQGAYNEQFF. The genes are TRBV5-4 and TRBJ2-1, with 11 bases lining up with TRBD1. This CDR3 has 16 residues. The ends lost 5 bases at V and 2 bases at J; junction bases unmatched: 6. The germline CDR1 and CDR2 sequences are SGHNT and YYREEE (reference sequence).